This TCR beta chain was sequenced for a study of CD8 T cells in Susac syndrome (dated by TCRdb to the late 2010s). Study-wide context: Repertoire sequencing was used to test whether CD8+ T cell activation and differentiation in Susac syndrome was antigen driven. Clonality of the CD8+ T cell repertoire was compared between more than 10 healthy donors, roughly 14 Susac syndrome patients and some 15 multiple sclerosis patients. The research as a whole found: The number of individuals in the TCR sequencing and HLA analysis was acknowledged as relatively small.

The CDR3 contains 15 residues, cysteine and phenylalanine counted. The kept DNA is CDR3 alone, 45 bases in frame from the first base. The germline ends are 12 bases apart after V is trimmed by 5 bases and J by 1 base. For CDR1 and CDR2, the germline V gene lists LGHNT and FRNRAP. To note about this clonotype: Which antigen it targets is not known. No base-level quality is on record; no much larger clone is a single base apart.

RNA was extracted using the RNeasy kit, and roughly 0.5 to 1 ug of the RNA was reverse transcribed with random hexamers. The immunoSEQ multiplex PCR assay, which covers 54 Vbeta and 13 Jbeta segments, was used to amplify TCR beta CDR3 regions. Bias from PCR amplification was corrected by using a synthetic template baseline for primer optimization and for computational correction. The paper's processing steps were these. Reads were assigned to V, D and J genes according to IMGT and analyzed in immunoSEQ Analyzer, with only productive sequences retained. To calculate clonality, Shannon entropy was normalized by log2 of the number of productive unique sequences and then subtracted from one. Public and private clones were assessed among the 100 most prevalent clones of each patient and control. Susac-specific clones were defined as absent from healthy and MS cohorts, around 1,000 published viral clones and other ImmuneACCESS disease sequences. TCRdb trimmed public reads at Q25 via fastp, called clones via MiXCR and kept in-frame beta chains. CDR3 protein duplicates are merged, each entry listing the most common genes and DNA. Clone size and V and J calls follow TCRdb, not the original study. This sample comprises 95,000 to 150,000 distinct CDR3 sequences, 85% to 95% of them detected only once. The ten top clones hold roughly 0.3% of the sample.

High-throughput TCR beta sequencing profiled peripheral blood CD8+ and CD4+ T cells from healthy donors, Susac syndrome patients and multiple sclerosis patients. The multiple sclerosis controls were treatment-naive patients who had stable or active relapsing-remitting disease and met the revised McDonald criteria. Bulk CD8+ and CD4+ T cells were purified by magnetic negative isolation, while CD8+ TEMRA cells were enriched using FACS. Blood was drawn into EDTA tubes, processed within 24 hours, and PBMCs were isolated by density gradient centrifugation. PBMCs intended for TCR sequencing were cryopreserved in liquid nitrogen and thawed later in a water bath at 37 degrees C. A purity of at least 90% was achieved for sorted or isolated CD4+, CD8+ and CD8+ TEMRA cells.

The source material was CD8+ T cells from PBMCs. This chain is built from TRBV12-5 and TRBJ2-1, with the D gene not clear enough to name. The TCR originated in a human donor with multiple sclerosis. The sequenced DNA is TGTGCTAGTGGTGGTTCCCAGAAATCCTACAATGAGCAGTTCTTC. This translates into CASGGSQKSYNEQFF.